This TCR beta chain was recorded in a study of T-cell memory formation after mild COVID-19. Notes on this clonotype: Its antigen is currently unknown.

Using constant-segment primers, 5'RACE produced TCR alpha and TCR beta cDNA libraries carrying sample barcodes and UMIs. TCRdb fed the 5' RACE reads into MiXCR, producing one record per CDR3 protein. The data show approximately 400,000 distinct CDR3 sequences, with 18% seen just once and roughly 21% held by the top ten. Study-wide findings and caveats: Detection of some responders pre-infection suggested pre-existing cross-reactive memory T cells participated. CD4/CD8 balance characterized clones contracting day 15 to 85, and CD4+ skew characterized later expanders. CD4+ contracting clones were found mainly in CM and EM, and CD8+ ones in EMRA.

Germline-derived CDR1 and CDR2 are MNHNY and SVGAGI (reference sequence). The CDR3 is 16 residues long. The V end lost 1 base, the J end lost 5 bases, and 15 bases lay between the germline ends. The clonotype comes from a man aged 18 to 29 who had mild COVID-19 (a few samples of this study predate the infection). Cell type and time point are not known. The V and J genes are TRBV6-6 and TRBJ2-4; D possibly uses TRBD1 or TRBD2 (7 bases each). Sequences were obtained from PBMCs or a T cell subset sorted from them (not recorded which). As DNA, the CDR3 is TGTGCCAGCAGTTACTTGGGGGGGACAGTAGAAAACATTCAGTACTTC. It encodes CASSYLGGTVENIQYF.